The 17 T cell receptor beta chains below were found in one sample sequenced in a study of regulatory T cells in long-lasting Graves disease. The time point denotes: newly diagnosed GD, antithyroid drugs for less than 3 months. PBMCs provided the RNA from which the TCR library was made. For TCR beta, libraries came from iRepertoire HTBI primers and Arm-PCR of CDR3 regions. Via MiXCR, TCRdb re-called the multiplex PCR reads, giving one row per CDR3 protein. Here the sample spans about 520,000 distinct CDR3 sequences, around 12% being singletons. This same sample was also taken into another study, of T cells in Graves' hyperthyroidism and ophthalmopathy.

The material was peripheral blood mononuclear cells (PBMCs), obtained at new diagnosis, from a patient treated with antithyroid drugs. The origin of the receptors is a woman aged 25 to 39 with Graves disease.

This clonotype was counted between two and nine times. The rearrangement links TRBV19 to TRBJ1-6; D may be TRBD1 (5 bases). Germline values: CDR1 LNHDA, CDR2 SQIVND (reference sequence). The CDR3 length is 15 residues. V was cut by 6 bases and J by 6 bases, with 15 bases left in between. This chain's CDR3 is CASSGTPGPNSPLHF. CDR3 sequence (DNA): TGTGCCAGTAGCGGGACTCCAGGCCCTAATTCACCCCTCCACTTT.

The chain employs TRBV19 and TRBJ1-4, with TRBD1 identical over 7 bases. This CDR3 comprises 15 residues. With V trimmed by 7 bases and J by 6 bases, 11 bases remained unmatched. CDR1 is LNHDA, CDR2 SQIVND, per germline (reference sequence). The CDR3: CASNQQGTWDEKLFF. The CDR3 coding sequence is TGTGCCAGTAACCAACAGGGGACCTGGGATGAAAAACTGTTTTTT.

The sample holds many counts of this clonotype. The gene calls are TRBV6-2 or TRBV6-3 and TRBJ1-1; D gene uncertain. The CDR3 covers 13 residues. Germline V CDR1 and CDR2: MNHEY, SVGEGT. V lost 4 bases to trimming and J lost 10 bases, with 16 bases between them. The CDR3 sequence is CASSSLGRRGAFF. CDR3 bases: TGTGCCAGCAGTTCCCTCGGGCGGCGAGGAGCTTTCTTT.

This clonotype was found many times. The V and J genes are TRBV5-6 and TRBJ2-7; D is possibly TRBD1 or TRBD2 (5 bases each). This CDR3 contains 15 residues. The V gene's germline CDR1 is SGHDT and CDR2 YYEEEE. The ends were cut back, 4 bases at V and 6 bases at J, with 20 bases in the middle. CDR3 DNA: TGTGCCAGCAGCGGTGACAGACTGTTGGAGGCCGAGCAGTACTTC. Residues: CASSGDRLLEAEQYF.

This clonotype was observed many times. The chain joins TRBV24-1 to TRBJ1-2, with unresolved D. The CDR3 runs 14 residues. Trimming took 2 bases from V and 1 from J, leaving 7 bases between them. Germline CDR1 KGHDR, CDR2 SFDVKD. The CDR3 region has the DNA TGTGCCACCAGTGATTCTGAGAATAACTATGGCTACACCTTC. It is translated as CATSDSENNYGYTF.

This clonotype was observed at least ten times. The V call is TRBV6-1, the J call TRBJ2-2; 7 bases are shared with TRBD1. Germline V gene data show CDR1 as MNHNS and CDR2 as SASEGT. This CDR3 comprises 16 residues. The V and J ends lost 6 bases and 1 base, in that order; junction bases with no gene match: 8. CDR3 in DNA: TGTGCCAGCAGCCCAAGGGGGCAGGGGAACACCGGGGAGCTGTTTTTT. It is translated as CASSPRGQGNTGELFF.

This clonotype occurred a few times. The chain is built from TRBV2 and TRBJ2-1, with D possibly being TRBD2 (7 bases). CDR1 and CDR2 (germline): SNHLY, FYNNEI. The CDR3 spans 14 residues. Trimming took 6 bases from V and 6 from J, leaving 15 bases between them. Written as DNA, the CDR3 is TGTGCCAGCAGGGGGTGGGAGGGGGGCAATGAGCAGTTCTTC. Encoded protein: CASRGWEGGNEQFF.

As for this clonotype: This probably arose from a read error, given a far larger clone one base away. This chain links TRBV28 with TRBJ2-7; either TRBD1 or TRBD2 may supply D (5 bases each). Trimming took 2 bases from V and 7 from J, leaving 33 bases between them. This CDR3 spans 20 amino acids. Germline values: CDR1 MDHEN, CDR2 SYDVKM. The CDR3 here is CASSLTVWGSLGQSTEEQYF. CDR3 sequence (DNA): TGTGCCAGCAGTTTAACTGTGTGGGGGAGCCTGGGCCAGTCGACAGAGGAGCAGTACTTC.

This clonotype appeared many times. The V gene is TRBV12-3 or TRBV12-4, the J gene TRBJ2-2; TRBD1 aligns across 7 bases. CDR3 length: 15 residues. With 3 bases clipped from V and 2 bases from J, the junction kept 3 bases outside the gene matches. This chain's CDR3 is CASSLGDRNTGELFF. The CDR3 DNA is TGTGCCAGCAGTTTGGGGGACAGAAACACCGGGGAGCTGTTTTTT.

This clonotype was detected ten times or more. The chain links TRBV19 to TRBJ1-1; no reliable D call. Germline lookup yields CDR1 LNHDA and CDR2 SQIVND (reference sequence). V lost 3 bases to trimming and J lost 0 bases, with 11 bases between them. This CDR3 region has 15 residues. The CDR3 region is CASSISYVMNTEAFF. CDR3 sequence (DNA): TGTGCCAGTAGTATCTCATACGTAATGAACACTGAAGCTTTCTTT.

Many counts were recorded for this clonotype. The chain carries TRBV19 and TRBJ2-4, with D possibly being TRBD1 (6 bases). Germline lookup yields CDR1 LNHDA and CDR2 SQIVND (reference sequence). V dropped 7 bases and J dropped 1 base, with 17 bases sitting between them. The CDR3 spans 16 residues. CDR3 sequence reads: CASTSLHQGAKNIQYF. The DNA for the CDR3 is TGTGCCAGTACCTCACTCCACCAGGGGGCCAAAAACATTCAGTACTTC.

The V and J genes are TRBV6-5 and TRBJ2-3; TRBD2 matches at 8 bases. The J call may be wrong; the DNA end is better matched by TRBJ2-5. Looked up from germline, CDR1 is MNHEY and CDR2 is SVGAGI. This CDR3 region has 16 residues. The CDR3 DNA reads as TGTGCCAGCAGTTACTCGGGCGGGAGGATCGGAGAGACCCAGTACTTC. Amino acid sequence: CASSYSGGRIGETQYF.

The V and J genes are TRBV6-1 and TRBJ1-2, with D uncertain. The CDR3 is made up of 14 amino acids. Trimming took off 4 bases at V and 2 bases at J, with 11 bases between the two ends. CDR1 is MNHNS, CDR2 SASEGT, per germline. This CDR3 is CASSGLTGNYGYTF. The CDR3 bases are TGTGCCAGCAGTGGACTAACTGGGAACTATGGCTACACCTTC.

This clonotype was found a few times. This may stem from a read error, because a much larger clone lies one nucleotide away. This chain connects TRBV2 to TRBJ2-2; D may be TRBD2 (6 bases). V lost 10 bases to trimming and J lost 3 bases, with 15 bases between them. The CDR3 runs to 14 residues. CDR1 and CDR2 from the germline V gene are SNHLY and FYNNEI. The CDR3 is CANKRESHTGELFF. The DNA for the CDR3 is TGTGCCAACAAACGGGAGTCGCACACCGGGGAGCTGTTTTTT.

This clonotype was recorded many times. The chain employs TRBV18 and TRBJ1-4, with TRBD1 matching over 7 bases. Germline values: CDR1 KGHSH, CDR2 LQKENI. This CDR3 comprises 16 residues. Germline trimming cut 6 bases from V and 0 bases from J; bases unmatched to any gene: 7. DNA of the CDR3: TGTGCCAGCTCGACGACAGGGACCTCAACTAATGAAAAACTGTTTTTT. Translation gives CASSTTGTSTNEKLFF.

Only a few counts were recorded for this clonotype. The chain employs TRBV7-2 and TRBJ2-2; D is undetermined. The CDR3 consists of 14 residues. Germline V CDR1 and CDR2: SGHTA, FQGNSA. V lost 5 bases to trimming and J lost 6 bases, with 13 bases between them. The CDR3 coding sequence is TGTGCCAGCAGCGCCCGTCTACACGCCGGGGAGCTGTTTTTT. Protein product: CASSARLHAGELFF.

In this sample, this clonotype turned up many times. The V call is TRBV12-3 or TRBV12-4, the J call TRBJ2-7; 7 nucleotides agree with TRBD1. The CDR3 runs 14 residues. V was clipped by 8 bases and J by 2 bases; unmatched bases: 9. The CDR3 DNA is TGTGCCAGCGCTGGCCCCGGGACAGCCTACGAGCAGTACTTC. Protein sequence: CASAGPGTAYEQYF.